A single T cell receptor beta chain is shown here with its context. The V end lost 1 base, the J end lost 1 base, and 4 bases lay between the germline ends. There are 14 residues in the CDR3. CDR1 and CDR2 (germline): SGHNT, YENEEA. This entry belongs to a study of technical replicates of blood from several donors. Libraries were prepared by immunoSEQ multiplex PCR; TCRdb keeps only in-frame clonotypes and omits some of them. The sample yields approximately 41,000 clones, roughly 96% seen once. Sequenced: T cells isolated from PBMCs. The sequence was collected from a human donor in good health. This chain uses TRBV11-3 with TRBJ2-2; D remains unclear. The DNA of the CDR3 is TGTGCCAGCAGCTTAGGACTGAACACCGGGGAGCTGTTTTTT. Amino acid sequence: CASSLGLNTGELFF.